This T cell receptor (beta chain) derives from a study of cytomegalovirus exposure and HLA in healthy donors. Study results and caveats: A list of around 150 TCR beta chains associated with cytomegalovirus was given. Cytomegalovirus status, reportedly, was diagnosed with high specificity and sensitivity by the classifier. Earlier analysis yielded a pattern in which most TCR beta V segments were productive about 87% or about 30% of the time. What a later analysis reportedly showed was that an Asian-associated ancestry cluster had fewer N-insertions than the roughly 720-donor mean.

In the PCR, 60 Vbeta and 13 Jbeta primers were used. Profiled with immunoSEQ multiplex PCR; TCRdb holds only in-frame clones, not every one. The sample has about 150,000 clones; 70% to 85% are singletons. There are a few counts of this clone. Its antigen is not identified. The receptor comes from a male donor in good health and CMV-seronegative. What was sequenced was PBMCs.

In DNA form, the CDR3 reads TGTGCCAGCAGGTCGACAGGGGCGCATGAAAAACTGTTTTTT. It codes for CASRSTGAHEKLFF. The chain couples TRBV7-9 to TRBJ1-4; 8 bases agree with TRBD1. The germline V gene encodes CDR1 SEHNR and CDR2 FQNEAQ (reference sequence). Trimming took 6 bases from V and 6 from J; bases not matched to a gene: 6. The CDR3 totals 14 residues.